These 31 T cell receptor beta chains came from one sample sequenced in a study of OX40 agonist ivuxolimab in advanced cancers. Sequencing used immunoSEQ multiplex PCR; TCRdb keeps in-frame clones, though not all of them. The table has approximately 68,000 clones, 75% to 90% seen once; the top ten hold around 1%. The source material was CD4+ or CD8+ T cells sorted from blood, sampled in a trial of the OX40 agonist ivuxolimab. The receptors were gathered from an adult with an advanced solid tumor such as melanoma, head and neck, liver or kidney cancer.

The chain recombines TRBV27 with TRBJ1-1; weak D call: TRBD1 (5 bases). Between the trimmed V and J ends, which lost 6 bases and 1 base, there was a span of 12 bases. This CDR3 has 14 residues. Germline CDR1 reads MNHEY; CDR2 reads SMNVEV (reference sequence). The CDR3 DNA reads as TGTGCCAGCAGACTAGCAGGACAGAACACTGAAGCTTTCTTT. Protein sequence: CASRLAGQNTEAFF.

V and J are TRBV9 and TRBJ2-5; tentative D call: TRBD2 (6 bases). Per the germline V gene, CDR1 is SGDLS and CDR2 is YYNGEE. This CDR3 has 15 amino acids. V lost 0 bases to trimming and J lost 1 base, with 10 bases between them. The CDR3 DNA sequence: TGTGCCAGCAGCGTAGGGACTACAACCCAAGAGACCCAGTACTTC. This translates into CASSVGTTTQETQYF.

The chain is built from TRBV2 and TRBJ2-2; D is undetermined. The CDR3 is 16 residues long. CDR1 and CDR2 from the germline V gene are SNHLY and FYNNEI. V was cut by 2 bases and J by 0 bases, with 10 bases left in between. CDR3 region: CASSEMGPANTGELFF. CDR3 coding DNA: TGTGCCAGCAGTGAAATGGGTCCCGCGAACACCGGGGAGCTGTTTTTT.

CDR3 DNA: TGTGCCAGCAGTCTCAGTCTCGGGGCTGGGGCCAACGTCCTGACTTTC. Translated, it gives CASSLSLGAGANVLTF. The genes are TRBV27 and TRBJ2-6; D might be TRBD2 (5 bases). This CDR3 is 16 amino acids long. CDR1 and CDR2 from the germline V gene are MNHEY and SMNVEV (reference sequence). V was cut by 5 bases and J by 2 bases, with 13 bases left in between.

The CDR3 is CASSSTHGNTEAFF. CDR3 nucleotides: TGTGCCAGCAGCTCCACCCACGGGAACACTGAAGCTTTCTTT. This chain uses TRBV7-3 with TRBJ1-1; D is unresolved. The length of the CDR3 is 14 residues. The V end was cut by 4 bases, the J end by 1 base, with 10 bases between. Germline assignment: CDR1 SGHTA and CDR2 FQGTGA.

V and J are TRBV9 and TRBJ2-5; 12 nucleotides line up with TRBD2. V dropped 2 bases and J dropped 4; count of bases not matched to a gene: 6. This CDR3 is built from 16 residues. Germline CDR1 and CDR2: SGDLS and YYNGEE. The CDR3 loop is CASSVTSGGLVETQYF. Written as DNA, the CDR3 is TGTGCCAGCAGCGTGACTAGCGGGGGACTGGTAGAGACCCAGTACTTC. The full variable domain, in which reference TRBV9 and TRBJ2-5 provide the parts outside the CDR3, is DSGVTQTPKHLITATGQRVTLRCSPRSGDLSVYWYQQSLDQGLQFLIQYYNGEERAKGNILERFSAQQFPDLHSELNLSSLELGDSALYFCASSVTSGGLVETQYFGPGTRLLVL.

The CDR3 region has the DNA TGTGCCAGCAGCTCCTGGACAGGGTCAGGACACGAGCAGTACTTC. This gives the protein CASSSWTGSGHEQYF. The rearrangement links TRBV7-8 to TRBJ2-7; 8 bases align to TRBD1. The J segment lost 5 bases and the V segment lost 4 bases, leaving 10 bases of the junction unmatched. Germline V gene data show CDR1 as SGHVS and CDR2 as FQNEAQ. The length of the CDR3 is 15 residues.

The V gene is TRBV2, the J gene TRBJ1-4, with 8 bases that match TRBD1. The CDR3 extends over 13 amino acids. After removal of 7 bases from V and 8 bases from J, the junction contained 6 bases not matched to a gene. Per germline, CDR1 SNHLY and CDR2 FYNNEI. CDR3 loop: CASTGQAHEKLFF. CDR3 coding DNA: TGTGCCAGCACGGGACAGGCGCACGAAAAACTGTTTTTT.

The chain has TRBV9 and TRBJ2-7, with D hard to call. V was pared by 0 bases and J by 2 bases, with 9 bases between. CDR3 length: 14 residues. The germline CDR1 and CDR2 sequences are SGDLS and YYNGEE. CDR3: CASSVGQVPYEQYF. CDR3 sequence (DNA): TGTGCCAGCAGCGTAGGGCAGGTTCCCTACGAGCAGTACTTC. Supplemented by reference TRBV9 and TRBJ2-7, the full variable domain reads DSGVTQTPKHLITATGQRVTLRCSPRSGDLSVYWYQQSLDQGLQFLIQYYNGEERAKGNILERFSAQQFPDLHSELNLSSLELGDSALYFCASSVGQVPYEQYFGPGTRLTVT.

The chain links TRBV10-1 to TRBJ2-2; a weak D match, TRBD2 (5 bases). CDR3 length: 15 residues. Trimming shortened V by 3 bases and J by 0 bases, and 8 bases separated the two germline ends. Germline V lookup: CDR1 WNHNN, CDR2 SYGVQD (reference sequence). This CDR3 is CASSEGGSNTGELFF. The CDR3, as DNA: TGCGCCAGCAGTGAAGGCGGGTCGAACACCGGGGAGCTGTTTTTT.

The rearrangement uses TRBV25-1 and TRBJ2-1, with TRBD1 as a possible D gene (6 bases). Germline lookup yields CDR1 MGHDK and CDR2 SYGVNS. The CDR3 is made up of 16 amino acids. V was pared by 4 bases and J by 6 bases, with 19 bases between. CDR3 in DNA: TGTGCCAGCAGTGTTTCACAGGGACGTAAGCGCAATGAGCAGTTCTTC. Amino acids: CASSVSQGRKRNEQFF. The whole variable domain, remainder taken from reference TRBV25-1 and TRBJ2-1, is EADIYQTPRYLVIGTGKKITLECSQTMGHDKMYWYQQDPGMELHLIHYSYGVNSTEKGDLSSESTVSRIRTEHFPLTLESARPSHTSQYLCASSVSQGRKRNEQFFGPGTRLTVL.

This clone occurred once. The CDR3: CASSSRVESTDTQYF. The CDR3 bases are TGTGCCAGCAGTTCCCGGGTCGAGAGCACAGATACGCAGTATTTT. The chain uses TRBV27 and TRBJ2-3; D remains ambiguous. From germline, CDR1 is MNHEY and CDR2 SMNVEV (reference sequence). With 4 bases removed from V and 0 bases from J, the gap between germline ends came to 11 bases. The CDR3 spans 15 residues.

CDR3 sequence: CASSATGSDEKLFF. The CDR3 nucleotides read TGTGCCAGCAGTGCTACGGGGTCGGATGAAAAACTGTTTTTT. V is TRBV25-1 and J is TRBJ1-4; no reliable D call. CDR1 is MGHDK and CDR2 is SYGVNS in the germline V gene. The CDR3 sequence is 14 residues long. V lost 4 bases to trimming and J lost 6 bases, with 12 bases between them.

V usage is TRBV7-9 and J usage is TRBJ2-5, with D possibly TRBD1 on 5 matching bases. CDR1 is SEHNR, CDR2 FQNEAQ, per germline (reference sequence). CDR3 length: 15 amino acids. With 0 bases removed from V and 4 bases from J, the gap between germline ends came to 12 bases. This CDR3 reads CASSLATGSPETQYF. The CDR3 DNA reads TGTGCCAGCAGCTTAGCCACAGGATCCCCAGAGACCCAGTACTTC.

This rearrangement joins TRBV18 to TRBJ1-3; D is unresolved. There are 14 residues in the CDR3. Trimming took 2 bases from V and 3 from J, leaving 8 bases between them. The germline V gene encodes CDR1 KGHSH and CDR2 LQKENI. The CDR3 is CASSPSGDGNTIYF. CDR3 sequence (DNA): TGTGCCAGCTCACCATCAGGAGATGGAAACACCATATATTTT.

The CDR3 here is CASSVAGTSYDEQFF. CDR3 coding DNA: TGTGCCAGCAGCGTAGCCGGGACTAGTTACGATGAGCAGTTCTTC. The genes are TRBV9 and TRBJ2-1, with 8 bases identical to TRBD2. The germline gives CDR1 SGDLS, CDR2 YYNGEE. There are 15 residues in the CDR3. V dropped 0 bases and J dropped 8; count of bases not matched to a gene: 7.

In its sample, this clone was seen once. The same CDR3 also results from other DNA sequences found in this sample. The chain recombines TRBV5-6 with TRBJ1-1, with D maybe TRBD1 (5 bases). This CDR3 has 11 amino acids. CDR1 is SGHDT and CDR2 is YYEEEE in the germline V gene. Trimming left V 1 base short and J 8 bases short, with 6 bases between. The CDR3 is CASSLRTEAFF. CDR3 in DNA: TGTGCCAGCAGCTTGAGGACAGAAGCTTTCTTT.

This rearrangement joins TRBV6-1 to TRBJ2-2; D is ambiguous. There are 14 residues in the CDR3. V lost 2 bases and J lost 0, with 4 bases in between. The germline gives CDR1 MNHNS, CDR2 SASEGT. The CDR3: CASSEPANTGELFF. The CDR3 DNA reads TGTGCCAGCAGTGAACCTGCGAACACCGGGGAGCTGTTTTTT.

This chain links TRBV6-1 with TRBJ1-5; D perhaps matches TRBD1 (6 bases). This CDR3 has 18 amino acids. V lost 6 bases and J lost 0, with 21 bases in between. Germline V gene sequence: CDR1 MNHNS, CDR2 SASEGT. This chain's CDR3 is CASREIQGEMYSNQPQHF. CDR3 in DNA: TGTGCCAGCAGAGAAATACAGGGCGAGATGTATAGCAATCAGCCCCAGCATTTT.

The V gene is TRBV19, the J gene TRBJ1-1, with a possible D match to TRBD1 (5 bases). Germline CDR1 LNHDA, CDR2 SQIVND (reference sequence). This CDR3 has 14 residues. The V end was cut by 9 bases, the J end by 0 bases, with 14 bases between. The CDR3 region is CASTRGQLNTEAFF. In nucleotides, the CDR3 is TGTGCCAGCACAAGGGGTCAGCTGAACACTGAAGCTTTCTTT.

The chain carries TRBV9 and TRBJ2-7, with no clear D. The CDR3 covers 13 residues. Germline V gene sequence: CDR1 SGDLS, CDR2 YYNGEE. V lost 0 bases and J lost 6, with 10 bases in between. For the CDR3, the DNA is TGTGCCAGCAGCGTAGCTGGAATTGGCGAGCAGTACTTC. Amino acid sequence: CASSVAGIGEQYF.

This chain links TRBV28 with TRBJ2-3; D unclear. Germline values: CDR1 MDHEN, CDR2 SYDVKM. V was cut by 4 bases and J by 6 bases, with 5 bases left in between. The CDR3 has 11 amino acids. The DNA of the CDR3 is TGTGCCAGCAGTTCCCCCGATACGCAGTATTTT. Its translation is CASSSPDTQYF. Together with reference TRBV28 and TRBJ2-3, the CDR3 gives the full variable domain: DVKVTQSSRYLVKRTGEKVFLECVQDMDHENMFWYRQDPGLGLRLIYFSYDVKMKEKGDIPEGYSVSREKKERFSLILESASTNQTSMYLCASSSPDTQYFGPGTRLTVL.

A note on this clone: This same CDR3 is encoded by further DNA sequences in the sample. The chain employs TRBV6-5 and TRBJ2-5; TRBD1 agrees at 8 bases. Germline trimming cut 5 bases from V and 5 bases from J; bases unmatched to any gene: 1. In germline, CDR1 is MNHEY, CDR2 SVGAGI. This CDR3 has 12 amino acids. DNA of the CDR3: TGTGCCAGCAGTGGACAGGGCGAGACCCAGTACTTC. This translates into CASSGQGETQYF.

As DNA, the CDR3 is TGTGCCAGTAGTATGGGGGAACAGGGAGCTACCTCCTACGAGCAGTACTTC. Amino acid sequence: CASSMGEQGATSYEQYF. The chain links TRBV19 to TRBJ2-7; D is possibly TRBD1 (6 bases). With 3 bases removed from V and 0 bases from J, the gap between germline ends came to 18 bases. There are 17 residues in the CDR3. The germline V gene encodes CDR1 LNHDA and CDR2 SQIVND (reference sequence).

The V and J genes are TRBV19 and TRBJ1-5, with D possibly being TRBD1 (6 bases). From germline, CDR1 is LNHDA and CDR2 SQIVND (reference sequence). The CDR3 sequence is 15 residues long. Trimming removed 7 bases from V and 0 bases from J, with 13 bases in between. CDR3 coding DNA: TGTGCCAGTAACACAGGGTTTTATAGCAATCAGCCCCAGCATTTT. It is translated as CASNTGFYSNQPQHF.

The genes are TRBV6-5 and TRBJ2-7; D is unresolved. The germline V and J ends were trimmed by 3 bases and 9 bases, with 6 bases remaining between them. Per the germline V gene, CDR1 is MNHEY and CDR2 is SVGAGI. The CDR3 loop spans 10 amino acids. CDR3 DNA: TGTGCCAGCAGTTATTTGGGGCAGTACTTC. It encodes CASSYLGQYF.

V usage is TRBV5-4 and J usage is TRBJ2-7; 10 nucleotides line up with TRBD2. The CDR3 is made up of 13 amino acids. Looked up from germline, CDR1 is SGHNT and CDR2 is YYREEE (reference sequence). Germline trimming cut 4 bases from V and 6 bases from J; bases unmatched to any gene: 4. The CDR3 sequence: CASSVGLALEQYF. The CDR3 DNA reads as TGTGCCAGCAGCGTGGGACTAGCGCTCGAGCAGTACTTC.

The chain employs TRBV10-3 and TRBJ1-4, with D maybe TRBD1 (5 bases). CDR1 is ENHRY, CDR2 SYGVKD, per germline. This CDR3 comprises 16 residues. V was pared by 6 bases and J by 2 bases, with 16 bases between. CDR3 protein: CAISARGEVTNEKLFF. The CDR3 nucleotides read TGTGCCATCAGCGCCCGGGGGGAGGTGACTAATGAAAAACTGTTTTTT.

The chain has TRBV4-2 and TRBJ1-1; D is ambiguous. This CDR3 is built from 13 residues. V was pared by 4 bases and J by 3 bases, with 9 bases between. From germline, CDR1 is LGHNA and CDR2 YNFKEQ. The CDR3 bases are TGTGCCAGCAGCCGGACGGAGGACACTGAAGCTTTCTTT. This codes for CASSRTEDTEAFF.

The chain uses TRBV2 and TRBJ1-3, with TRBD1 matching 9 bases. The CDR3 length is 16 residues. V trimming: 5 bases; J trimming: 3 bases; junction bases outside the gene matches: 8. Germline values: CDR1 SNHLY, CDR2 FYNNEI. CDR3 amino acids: CASSPTGGLGGNTIYF. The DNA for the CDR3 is TGTGCCAGCAGTCCAACAGGGGGCTTAGGTGGAAACACCATATATTTT.

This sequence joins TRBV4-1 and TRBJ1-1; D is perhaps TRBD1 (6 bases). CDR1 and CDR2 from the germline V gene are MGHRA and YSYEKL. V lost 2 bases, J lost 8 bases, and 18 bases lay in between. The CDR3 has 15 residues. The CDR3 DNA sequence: TGCGCCAGCAGCCAACCCCGGGAAGACAGGACGGAAGCTTTCTTT. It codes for CASSQPREDRTEAFF.